Ten or more counts support the clone carrying this T cell receptor beta chain. Its antigen is undetermined. The entry originates in a study of early T cells in non-severe SARS-CoV-2 infection. Whole-study findings and limits: There was a bias toward anti-spike CD8 responses in VDJdb matching, which missed private and CD4 specificities.

Researchers attached unique molecular identifiers to individual cDNA molecules. TCRdb called the 5' RACE reads again in MiXCR, with one record for every CDR3 protein. The top ten hold about 6.1% of the sample, which has tens of thousands of distinct CDR3 sequences, about 9% seen once. CDR1 is SGHRS, CDR2 YFSETQ, per germline. The V and J ends lost 1 base and 8 bases, in that order; junction bases with no gene match: 3. The CDR3 consists of 13 residues. The chain combines TRBV5-1 with TRBJ2-1; 7 nucleotides match TRBD2. Sequenced input: whole blood. The receptor's source is an adult who was a healthcare worker with PCR-confirmed SARS-CoV-2 infection or an uninfected control (not recorded which). The CDR3 here is CASSLTAGHEQFF. DNA of the CDR3: TGCGCCAGCAGCTTGACAGCGGGGCATGAGCAGTTCTTC.